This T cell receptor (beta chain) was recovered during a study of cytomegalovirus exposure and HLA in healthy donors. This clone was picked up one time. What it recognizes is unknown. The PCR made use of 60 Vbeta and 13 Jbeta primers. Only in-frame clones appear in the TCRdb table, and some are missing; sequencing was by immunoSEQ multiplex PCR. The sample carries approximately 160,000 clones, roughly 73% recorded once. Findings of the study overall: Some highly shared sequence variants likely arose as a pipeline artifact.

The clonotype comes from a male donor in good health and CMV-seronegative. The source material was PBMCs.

The CDR3 region has the DNA TGTGCCAGCAGTCGGACAGTTAACACTGAAGCTTTCTTT. Residues: CASSRTVNTEAFF. The V and J genes are TRBV6-4 and TRBJ1-1, with TRBD1 as a possible D gene (6 bases). Looked up from germline, CDR1 is MRHNA and CDR2 is SNTAGT. Trimming took off 5 bases at V and 2 bases at J, with 9 bases between the two ends. This CDR3 has 13 residues.